This is a list of T cell receptor beta chains from one sample in a study of blood T cell repertoires in COVID-19. Sequenced by immunoSEQ multiplex PCR; TCRdb stores in-frame clones only, minus some. The table lists a few hundred thousand clones, roughly nine tenths of them singletons. The sequencing sample was made of peripheral blood. Source of these receptors: a woman between 50 and 59 years old with acute or convalescent COVID-19. CDR3s include the opening cysteine and the closing phenylalanine or tryptophan. Fields, in order: D gene, J gene, V gene, clone size, CDR3 DNA, CDR3 protein. A D gene is named only where the DNA matches it firmly. Clone sizes are given selectively: once, few, many, or a class where the clone is expanded.

>.|TRBJ1-4|TRBV3-1/TRBV3-2|few
TGTGCCAGCAGCCTGCATACCGGGACTGAAGAAAAACTGTTTTTT
CASSLHTGTEEKLFF
>.|TRBJ2-3|TRBV5-1|.
TGCGCCAGCAGCCTCTGGACAGAAACAGATACGCAGTATTTT
CASSLWTETDTQYF
>.|TRBJ2-3|TRBV6-2/TRBV6-3|.
TGTGCCAGCAGTTACTCGGTTAGTGCGCAGTATTTT
CASSYSVSAQYF
>.|TRBJ2-2|TRBV30|.
TGTGCCTGGAGTTTGTGGAGCGGGGAGCTGTTTTTT
CAWSLWSGELFF
>TRBD1|TRBJ1-1|TRBV20-1|few
TGCAGTGCTAGTCGACAGGGGGGTACTGAAGCTTTCTTT
CSASRQGGTEAFF
>TRBD1|TRBJ1-2|TRBV7-9|few
TGTGCCAGCAGCTTGGGGACAGGGTCTCCCTTTAACTATGGCTACACCTTC
CASSLGTGSPFNYGYTF
>TRBD1|TRBJ1-1|TRBV6-5|.
TGTGCCAGCACTCTAAGATACAGGGGATACACTGAAGCTTTCTTT
CASTLRYRGYTEAFF
>.|TRBJ2-7|TRBV11-3|.
TGTGCCAGCAGCTTAGATGTGACAGGCGGAGAGCAGTACTTC
CASSLDVTGGEQYF
>TRBD2|TRBJ2-1|TRBV4-3|.
TGCGCCAGCAGCCAAAGACTAGCGGGAGTTTTTGAGCAGTTCTTC
CASSQRLAGVFEQFF
>.|TRBJ2-7|TRBV9|.
TGTGCCAGCAGCGTAACCAACAGGGCCGAGCAGTACTTC
CASSVTNRAEQYF
>.|TRBJ1-5|TRBV6-5|.
TGTGCCAGCAGGTTAACGGTTAACAGCAATCAGCCCCAGCATTTT
CASRLTVNSNQPQHF
>.|TRBJ2-5|TRBV11-3|.
TGTGCCAGCAGCTTAGGGCCGCTGGGGCCCCAAGAGACCCAGTACTTC
CASSLGPLGPQETQYF
>TRBD2|TRBJ2-1|TRBV2|.
TGTGCCACTCTTCGGGGGGGGCTGCCTTGGGTTGAGCAGTTCTTC
CATLRGGLPWVEQFF
>.|TRBJ2-5|TRBV9|.
TGTGCCAGCAGCGCCGGAGTCTCACTTACGACCCAGTACTTC
CASSAGVSLTTQYF
>.|TRBJ1-2|TRBV19|.
TGTGCCAGTAGGGAACACTTAACCCTCACGGGGTATGGCTACACCTTC
CASREHLTLTGYGYTF
>.|TRBJ1-3|TRBV5-1|.
TGCGCCAGCAGCTTGGGGGGGCAAGGAAACACCATATATTTT
CASSLGGQGNTIYF
>.|TRBJ1-1|TRBV24-1|.
TGTGCCACCAGTGATTTTAAGGGACACCTGAACACTGAAGCTTTCTTT
CATSDFKGHLNTEAFF
>.|TRBJ1-1|TRBV6-2/TRBV6-3|.
TGTGCCAGCAGTTATATGAACACTGAAGCTTTCTTT
CASSYMNTEAFF